The clone carrying this T cell receptor (beta chain) was observed at least ten times. The antigen remains undetermined. RNA transcripts served as the template for amplifying TCR beta CDR3 regions. HTBI primers were employed in a first-round RT-PCR of the TCR CDR3. TCRdb reanalysed the multiplex PCR reads using MiXCR and keeps one entry per CDR3 protein. This table has hundreds of thousands of distinct CDR3 sequences, approximately 13% appearing once. The entry originates in a study of T cells in Graves' hyperthyroidism and ophthalmopathy. Study-level results: Most thyroid clonotypes that were expanded above 0.001 also turned up in blood.

This CDR3 is 14 amino acids long. Germline loops: CDR1 MDHEN, CDR2 SYDVKM. V gave up 8 bases and J gave up 7 bases, with 20 bases separating them. This receptor was taken from a woman younger than 45 with Graves' hyperthyroidism. The chain uses TRBV28 and TRBJ2-5; D tentatively fits TRBD1 or TRBD2 (5 bases each). Source material: blood. CDR3 in DNA: TGTGCCAGCGGGAAAGAGGACGGGGCGATGACCCAGTACTTC. Amino acids: CASGKEDGAMTQYF.